The entry that follows covers one TCR beta chain sequence. The antigen remains unidentified. The data were obtained in a study of spatial heterogeneity in lung cancer. The wider study: Detected sequences consistently included more beta-chain ones than alpha-chain ones. Raw reads showed each unique TCR and UMI combination turning up more than ten times on average.

Time point described: sample taken at primary tumor resection. Unsorted whole RNA of tumor, nontumor lung or frozen PBMC was sequenced. Samples were donated by 72 untreated early-stage non-small cell lung cancer patients. Trimming stripped 5 bases from V and 0 bases from J, with 11 bases between. Germline V CDR1 and CDR2: SGHAT, FQNNGV. CDR3 length: 15 residues. Study-level findings and limits: Ubiquitous expanded tumor TCRs were observed in blood more at resection than follow-up.

TCRdb fed the 5' RACE reads into MiXCR, producing one record per CDR3 protein. The sample contains about 95,000 distinct CDR3 sequences, approximately 8.9% of which appear only once. This specimen consisted of PBMCs, obtained at surgery. The chain links TRBV11-2 to TRBJ2-1, with D maybe TRBD2 (5 bases). The receptor's source is a male donor with early-stage non-small cell lung cancer. The CDR3 nucleotides are TGTGCCAGCAGCGCAAGACTAACCTCCTACAATGAGCAGTTCTTC. The encoded protein is CASSARLTSYNEQFF. The whole variable domain, remainder taken from reference TRBV11-2 and TRBJ2-1, is EAGVAQSPRYKIIEKRQSVAFWCNPISGHATLYWYQQILGQGPKLLIQFQNNGVVDDSQLPKDRFSAERLKGVDSTLKIQPAKLEDSAVYLCASSARLTSYNEQFFGPGTRLTVL.